A single sample is the source of the 15 T cell receptor beta chains below, sequenced in a study of blood T cell repertoires in COVID-19. Generated by immunoSEQ multiplex PCR, the TCRdb table keeps only in-frame clones and is missing some. The repertoire includes 200,000 to 250,000 clones, 75% to 90% of them detected once, and 3.5% sits in the top ten. Sequenced input: PBMCs or T cells enriched from blood (not recorded which). The receptors derive from a woman between 18 and 29 years old in a cohort exposed to, infected with or recovered from COVID-19 (not recorded which).

V is TRBV10-3 and J is TRBJ2-3, with 10 bases aligning to TRBD2. Germline trimming cut 2 bases from V and 5 bases from J; bases unmatched to any gene: 7. This CDR3 is built from 16 residues. CDR1 and CDR2 (germline): ENHRY, SYGVKD. The CDR3 spells CAISEALAGVGDTQYF. The CDR3 DNA sequence: TGTGCCATCAGTGAGGCTCTAGCGGGGGTCGGAGATACGCAGTATTTT.

This clone was detected once. This rearrangement joins TRBV2 to TRBJ2-4; D is perhaps TRBD2 (6 bases). V was cut by 3 bases and J by 9 bases, with 12 bases left in between. The V gene's germline CDR1 is SNHLY and CDR2 FYNNEI. The CDR3 contains 13 residues. CDR3 residues: CASSEGTRGIQYF. CDR3 sequence (DNA): TGTGCCAGCAGTGAGGGGACGCGGGGCATTCAGTACTTC.

This clone has a handful of counts. This chain's CDR3 is CSASLAANNEQFF. CDR3 nucleotides: TGCAGTGCTAGTCTGGCGGCTAACAATGAGCAGTTCTTC. The chain recombines TRBV20-1 with TRBJ2-1; no firm D call. Trimming removed 3 bases at V and 5 bases at J, with 11 bases between. Germline V CDR1 and CDR2: DFQATT, SNEGSKA (reference sequence). This CDR3 is built from 13 residues.

In the case of this clone: Other nucleotide sequences from this sample produce the same CDR3. The chain couples TRBV18 to TRBJ1-1; D ambiguous. This CDR3 is 14 amino acids long. The V end was cut by 3 bases, the J end by 1 base, with 9 bases between. Germline assignment: CDR1 KGHSH and CDR2 LQKENI. CDR3 DNA sequence: TGTGCCAGCTCACCTCCTACAGAGAACACTGAAGCTTTCTTT. It is translated as CASSPPTENTEAFF.

V usage is TRBV9 and J usage is TRBJ2-5; tentative D call: TRBD1 (5 bases). Germline-derived CDR1 and CDR2 are SGDLS and YYNGEE. The CDR3 runs to 15 residues. V gave up 0 bases and J gave up 0 bases, with 9 bases separating them. CDR3 DNA sequence: TGTGCCAGCAGCGTAGCAGGGCGGTACCAAGAGACCCAGTACTTC. As protein: CASSVAGRYQETQYF.

The chain uses TRBV6-6 and TRBJ1-6, with D perhaps matching TRBD1 (5 bases). CDR1 is MNHNY and CDR2 is SVGAGI in the germline V gene (reference sequence). V was trimmed by 5 bases and J by 7 bases, leaving 21 bases between them. There are 17 residues in the CDR3. The chain's CDR3 is CASSPIYTGTFNSPLHF. The CDR3 bases are TGTGCCAGCAGTCCAATTTATACGGGGACTTTCAATTCACCCCTCCACTTT.

This clone was recorded once. The chain combines TRBV19 with TRBJ1-2; D is ambiguous. The V gene's germline CDR1 is LNHDA and CDR2 SQIVND (reference sequence). CDR3 size: 14 residues. V was pared by 0 bases and J by 7 bases, with 12 bases between. DNA for the CDR3: TGTGCCAGTAGTATAGATCAGGTTTATACTGGCTACACCTTC. Protein: CASSIDQVYTGYTF.

In this sample, this clone turned up once. The chain employs TRBV10-3 and TRBJ1-2, with D perhaps TRBD1 (5 bases). The CDR3 contains 14 residues. Germline V gene sequence: CDR1 ENHRY, CDR2 SYGVKD. Deletions cut 7 bases from V and 8 bases from J, with 20 bases between. The CDR3 DNA reads TGTGCCATCACCCCGGGGGGGGAAGGAATAGGCTACACCTTC. It encodes CAITPGGEGIGYTF.

CDR3 sequence reads: CASSPRQAADTQYF. Written as DNA, the CDR3 is TGCGCCAGCAGCCCCAGACAGGCAGCAGATACGCAGTATTTT. The rearrangement joins TRBV5-1 to TRBJ2-3, with D tentatively TRBD1 (6 bases). Between the trimmed V and J ends, which lost 4 bases and 4 bases, there was a span of 13 bases. The CDR3 contains 14 residues. The germline CDR1 and CDR2 sequences are SGHRS and YFSETQ.

The chain combines TRBV5-1 with TRBJ2-7, with 8 bases identical to TRBD1. The CDR3 length is 17 residues. The germline gives CDR1 SGHRS, CDR2 YFSETQ. V gave up 4 bases and J gave up 7 bases; unmatched junction bases: 19. In DNA form, the CDR3 reads TGCGCCAGCAGCGGAGCCCTCAGGACAGGGCCAAATGGGGAGCAGTACTTC. It is translated as CASSGALRTGPNGEQYF.

The chain employs TRBV11-2 and TRBJ2-3; D call uncertain. Trimming removed 1 base at V and 6 bases at J, with 5 bases between. This CDR3 has 12 residues. Germline CDR1 SGHAT, CDR2 FQNNGV. The CDR3 spells CASSLGSDTQYF. In DNA form, the CDR3 reads TGTGCCAGCAGCTTAGGGAGTGATACGCAGTATTTT.

The chain carries TRBV21-1 and TRBJ1-2. TRBV21-1 is listed as a pseudogene. This CDR3 contains 14 residues. CDR3 nucleotide sequence: TGTGCCAGCAGCAATAGCCGGGAGGGCTCTGGCTACACCTTC. Protein product: CASSNSREGSGYTF.

The V gene is TRBV19, the J gene TRBJ2-7, with 8 bases that match TRBD1. Per germline, CDR1 LNHDA and CDR2 SQIVND (reference sequence). V trimming: 4 bases; J trimming: 0 bases; junction bases outside the gene matches: 5. The CDR3 has 15 residues. This CDR3 is CASSKPGQVSYEQYF. As DNA, the CDR3 is TGTGCCAGTAGTAAACCGGGACAGGTCTCCTACGAGCAGTACTTC.

The chain has TRBV18 and TRBJ1-1; D not certain. The CDR3 length is 14 residues. Trimming stripped 0 bases from V and 0 bases from J, with 5 bases between. Germline lookup yields CDR1 KGHSH and CDR2 LQKENI. The CDR3 sequence is CASSPPAVNTEAFF. CDR3 coding DNA: TGTGCCAGCTCACCACCGGCCGTGAACACTGAAGCTTTCTTT.

This clone occurred once. J is TRBJ2-3 and V is TRBV7-9; D ambiguous. Trimming took 3 bases from V and 0 from J, leaving 19 bases between them. Germline values: CDR1 SEHNR, CDR2 FQNEAQ (reference sequence). This CDR3 has 18 amino acids. CDR3 coding DNA: TGTGCCAGCAGCTTTATTGTCTTACTTAATCGGAGCACAGATACGCAGTATTTT. It translates to CASSFIVLLNRSTDTQYF.